This record looks at one TCR delta chain sequence and its context. This sample is drawn from a study of gamma-delta chains in newborns, infants, children. Study information: Microbial exposure reportedly drives polyclonal innate γδ T cell expansion after birth.

TCRdb redid clone calling on the reads using CATT. This table has over 5,500 delta-chain clones, 10% to 12% appearing once. V shed 4 bases and J 0 bases; nucleotides not matched to a gene: 19. There are 20 residues in the CDR3. Germline CDR1 reads GEAIGNYY; CDR2 reads EKD. The TCR comes from a child who was a newborn, infant or young child, either healthy, febrile or measles-vaccinated (not recorded which). V is TRDV2 and J is TRDJ1; 10 bases line up with TRDD3. Sequenced: blood. The CDR3 loop reads CACDKLTGGSPRKDTDKLIF. The CDR3 nucleotides are TGTGCCTGTGATAAGCTAACTGGGGGATCGCCGCGAAAAGACACCGATAAACTCATCTTT.